This T cell receptor (beta chain) was sequenced during a study of blood T cell repertoires in COVID-19. The overall study: The United States, Italy and Spain provided the acute and convalescent COVID-19 samples. PBMCs, B-cell-depleted T cells, or T cells were the source of the cDNA or gDNA that made up the material.

In the original analysis: The assay estimated nucleated cells by amplifying reference gene primers. Sequencing used immunoSEQ multiplex PCR; TCRdb keeps in-frame clones, though not all of them. Clone size and the V and J calls come from that table; the DNA yielded D and trimming. The sample holds approximately 33,000 clones, about 88% seen once. The CDR3 is made up of 13 amino acids. Losses at the gene ends were 5 bases for V and 6 bases for J; bases not matched to a gene: 3. Germline V lookup: CDR1 SGHTA, CDR2 FQGTGA. The chain couples TRBV7-3 to TRBJ1-5, with 8 bases lining up with TRBD1. The source material was peripheral blood. The TCR originated in a man aged 70-80 years with acute or convalescent COVID-19. The CDR3 DNA follows: TGTGCCAGCAGCGTCACAGGGGGTCAGCCCCAGCATTTT. Translated: CASSVTGGQPQHF.